The clone carrying this TCR beta chain was counted many times. This sample was taken from a study of T cells in Graves' hyperthyroidism and ophthalmopathy. Across the study: Any treatment followed the collection of peripheral blood at initial diagnosis.

Amplification targeted TCR beta CDR3 regions from RNA transcripts. TCR CDR3 regions were first amplified by RT-PCR with HTBI primers. TCRdb analysed the multiplex PCR reads with MiXCR anew, one entry per CDR3 protein. Of about 210,000 distinct CDR3 sequences in the sample, 17% were seen once. The CDR3 loop spans 16 amino acids. V was trimmed by 6 bases and J by 0 bases, leaving 17 bases between them. Material: blood. The origin of this receptor is a man between 50 and 59 years old with Graves' hyperthyroidism. The chain is built from TRBV12-3 or TRBV12-4 and TRBJ1-1; D not resolved. The DNA for the CDR3 is TGTGCCAGCAGCCCCGAGGGCGGAGTCATGAACACTGAAGCTTTCTTT. It specifies CASSPEGGVMNTEAFF.